This T cell receptor beta chain was obtained from a study of cytomegalovirus exposure and HLA in healthy donors. Overall study findings and caveats: Most TCR beta V segments were productive about 87% or about 30% of the time in an earlier analysis. The availability of immune exposure information extended only to CMV serostatus.

The PCR had 60 Vbeta and 13 Jbeta primers. The data were produced by immunoSEQ multiplex PCR, yet TCRdb's version contains in-frame clones alone and is incomplete. The sample lists tens of thousands of clones; roughly 78% were seen once. Note on this clone: Its specificity is not known.

Healthy people donating bone marrow made up the donors. The source is a male donor in good health and CMV-seropositive. The material sequenced was PBMCs.

CDR3 nucleotide sequence: TGCGCCAGCAGATCGCGACTAGCGGAGTACAATGAGCAGTTCTTC. Translating it yields CASRSRLAEYNEQFF. The chain has TRBV5-1 and TRBJ2-1, with TRBD2 matching 9 bases. The CDR3 is 15 amino acids. Looked up from germline, CDR1 is SGHRS and CDR2 is YFSETQ. J was trimmed by 4 bases and V by 5 bases; bases with no gene match: 7.